The rows below give T cell receptor beta chains drawn from one sample of a study of radiotherapy plus CTLA-4 blockade in lung cancer. Assay: immunoSEQ multiplex PCR; the TCRdb copy retains only in-frame clones and omits some. This sample has roughly 66,000 clones; about 83% occur once, and the top ten carry less than 5%. The sample here was peripheral blood, taken from a patient treated with radiotherapy plus ipilimumab. These receptors were obtained from a human donor with non-small cell lung cancer who had a partial response to radiotherapy plus ipilimumab. The CDR3 runs from the conserved cysteine through the conserved F or W. A D gene is named only where the DNA matches it firmly. Rows give clone size only sometimes, using once, few, many, or a class for an expanded clone.

CASSWEVVNTEAFF	TGCGCCAGCAGTTGGGAGGTTGTGAACACTGAAGCTTTCTTT	TRBV5-1	.	.	TRBJ1-1
CASSVSAGWGDEQYF	TGTGCCAGCAGCGTTTCAGCGGGATGGGGCGACGAGCAGTACTTC	TRBV9	TRBD2	.	TRBJ2-7
CASSASTGLLDNEQFF	TGTGCCAGTAGTGCTTCGACAGGGCTTCTCGACAATGAGCAGTTCTTC	TRBV19	TRBD1	.	TRBJ2-1
CASSPAQTGSEAFF	TGTGCCAGCTCACCGGCCCAAACGGGGTCTGAAGCTTTCTTT	TRBV18	.	.	TRBJ1-1
CASSGTGGNQPQHF	TGTGCCAGCAGTGGGACAGGGGGTAATCAGCCCCAGCATTTT	TRBV2	TRBD1	once	TRBJ1-5
CASSLTGGGTEAFF	TGCGCCAGCAGCTTGACAGGGGGGGGGACTGAAGCTTTCTTT	TRBV5-1	TRBD1	.	TRBJ1-1
CASSLDGPLAGGFADEQFF	TGCGCCAGCAGCTTGGACGGGCCCCTAGCGGGAGGGTTCGCGGATGAGCAGTTCTTC	TRBV5-1	TRBD2	.	TRBJ2-1
CAWSRGVQETQYF	TGTGCCTGGAGCAGGGGGGTACAAGAGACCCAGTACTTC	TRBV30	.	once	TRBJ2-5
CASSSRPRPSTDTQYF	TGTGCCAGCAGCTCCCGCCCGCGGCCTAGCACAGATACGCAGTATTTT	TRBV7-6	.	.	TRBJ2-3
CASSKKVLGGTEAFF	TGCGCCAGCAGTAAGAAAGTTCTGGGAGGAACTGAAGCTTTCTTT	TRBV10-1	.	.	TRBJ1-1
CASSLVAGGPGELFF	TGTGCCAGCAGCTTGGTGGCGGGAGGTCCCGGGGAGCTGTTTTTT	TRBV5-4	TRBD2	.	TRBJ2-2
CASSEGRGPGNEQFF	TGTGCCAGCAGTGAGGGCAGGGGGCCGGGCAATGAGCAGTTCTTC	TRBV6-1	TRBD1	.	TRBJ2-1
CASMHSQVLVEAFF	TGCGCCAGCATGCACAGTCAAGTACTTGTTGAAGCTTTCTTT	TRBV10-2	.	few	TRBJ1-1
CASKDQVAETQYF	TGTGCCAGCAAAGATCAGGTGGCCGAGACCCAGTACTTC	TRBV2	.	.	TRBJ2-5
CASSLAVVQGEQYF	TGTGCCAGCAGCTTAGCCGTGGTTCAGGGCGAGCAGTACTTC	TRBV7-6	.	.	TRBJ2-7
CASSSDGEDTGELFF	TGTGCCAGCAGCTCAGACGGGGAGGACACCGGGGAGCTGTTTTTT	TRBV7-9	.	.	TRBJ2-2
CASSGAASWHEQYF	TGTGCCAGCTCAGGGGCAGCCTCCTGGCACGAGCAGTACTTC	TRBV18	.	few	TRBJ2-7
CASMKDSQETQYF	TGCGCCAGCATGAAGGACAGCCAAGAGACCCAGTACTTC	TRBV5-1	.	.	TRBJ2-5
CASSQGLARDNEQFF	TGCGCCAGCAGCCAGGGACTAGCGAGAGACAATGAGCAGTTCTTC	TRBV4-1	TRBD2	once	TRBJ2-1
CASSYSQGNYGYTF	TGTGCCAGCAGTTACTCCCAGGGTAACTATGGCTACACCTTC	TRBV6-6	.	.	TRBJ1-2
CTSSLLSRTSGYNEQFF	TGCACCAGCAGCTTGCTATCTAGGACTAGCGGATACAATGAGCAGTTCTTC	TRBV5-1	TRBD2	few	TRBJ2-1
CASSYEAGGRNEQFF	TGTGCCAGCAGTTACGAAGCGGGAGGACGGAATGAGCAGTTCTTC	TRBV6-5	TRBD2	.	TRBJ2-1
CASSYTTGGGEAFF	TGTGCCAGCAGTTACACGACAGGGGGAGGGGAAGCTTTCTTT	TRBV6-5	TRBD1	.	TRBJ1-1
CASRPAHRGDYEQYF	TGTGCCAGCAGACCCGCCCACAGGGGGGACTACGAGCAGTACTTC	TRBV6-1	TRBD1	.	TRBJ2-7
CASSRAPGQETQYF	TGTGCCAGCTCACGCGCCCCGGGCCAAGAGACCCAGTACTTC	TRBV18	.	.	TRBJ2-5
CASSQNDRDGEKLFF	TGCGCCAGCAGTCAAAACGACAGGGACGGTGAAAAACTGTTTTTT	TRBV5-1	TRBD1	.	TRBJ1-4